The rows below give T cell receptor beta chains drawn from one sample of a study of Graves' ophthalmopathy and Graves' hyperthyroidism. MiXCR, run by TCRdb on the multiplex PCR reads, gives a single entry per CDR3 protein. Of approximately 1.2 million distinct CDR3 sequences listed, about 40% were seen once; the top ten hold around 10%. Material: peripheral blood or thyroid tissue (not recorded which). These receptors came from an adult man with Graves' hyperthyroidism. Each CDR3 is given with its conserved first and last residue. Fields, in order: D gene, clone size, V gene, J gene, CDR3 protein, CDR3 DNA. A D gene is named only where the DNA matches it firmly. Size tells how often a clone was seen (once, few, many) or the class of an expanded clone, and some rows leave it out.

-	many	TRBV29-1	TRBJ1-2	CSVVDGSSAF	TGCAGCGTTGTAGACGGATCAAGCGCCTTC
TRBD1	many	TRBV12-3/TRBV12-4	TRBJ2-7	CASRGTGSSYEQYF	TGTGCCAGCAGAGGGACAGGGTCTTCCTACGAGCAGTACTTC
-	-	TRBV7-9	TRBJ2-7	CASSLAPGFALSYEQYF	TGTGCCAGCAGCTTAGCCCCTGGGTTCGCCCTCTCCTACGAGCAGTACTTC
-	many	TRBV5-1	TRBJ2-2	CASSLQGDTGELFF	TGCGCCAGCAGCTTACAGGGCGACACCGGGGAGCTGTTTTTT
-	many	TRBV12-3/TRBV12-4	TRBJ1-6	CASSDSYNSPLHF	TGTGCCAGCTCCGACAGTTATAATTCACCCCTCCACTTT
TRBD1	few	TRBV20-1	TRBJ2-7	CSAGTTGNWNEQYF	TGCAGTGCTGGAACGACAGGGAACTGGAACGAGCAGTACTTC
-	many	TRBV2	TRBJ2-7	CASSALSEQYF	TGTGCCAGCAGTGCCCTTTCCGAGCAGTACTTC
TRBD2	-	TRBV5-1	TRBJ2-7	CASSLVGLAGALTYEQYF	TGCGCCAGCAGCTTGGTTGGGCTAGCGGGAGCCTTAACCTACGAGCAGTACTTC
-	many	TRBV7-9	TRBJ1-5	CASSLGGAVQPQHF	TGTGCCAGCAGCTTGGGGGGGGCCGTGCAGCCCCAGCATTTT
-	-	TRBV7-9	TRBJ2-2	CASSSNQRVTGELFF	TGTGCCAGCAGCTCAAATCAGCGGGTCACCGGGGAGCTGTTTTTT
TRBD1	many	TRBV19	TRBJ2-7	CASNNGQGSEQYF	TGTGCCAGTAATAATGGACAGGGGTCCGAGCAGTACTTC
TRBD2	-	TRBV12-3/TRBV12-4	TRBJ2-7	CASSTYGTSSYEQYF	TGTGCCAGCAGTACTTACGGGACTAGTTCCTACGAGCAGTACTTC
-	-	TRBV29-1	TRBJ2-1	CSVEDKDPEQFF	TGCAGCGTTGAAGATAAAGACCCTGAGCAGTTCTTC
-	many	TRBV10-2	TRBJ1-6	CASSEVVNSPLHF	TGCGCCAGCAGTGAAGTTGTAAATTCACCCCTCCACTTT
-	-	TRBV15	TRBJ1-3	CATSSLAGISSGNTIYF	TGTGCCACCAGCAGCTTGGCGGGGATTAGCTCTGGAAACACCATATATTTT
-	many	TRBV29-1	TRBJ1-3	CSVGTTSGNTIYF	TGCAGCGTTGGAACGACAAGCGGAAACACCATATATTTT
TRBD2	many	TRBV29-1	TRBJ2-7	CSVEAGTTGLVGEQYF	TGCAGCGTTGAAGCGGGGACTACGGGCCTCGTTGGCGAGCAGTACTTC
-	-	TRBV5-1	TRBJ2-7	CASSSRASHEQYF	TGCGCCAGCAGCTCCCGGGCCTCCCACGAGCAGTACTTC
-	many	TRBV12-3/TRBV12-4	TRBJ1-5	CAIQTDSNQPQHF	TGTGCCATCCAAACCGACAGCAATCAGCCCCAGCATTTT
-	-	TRBV7-9	TRBJ1-2	CASSLPRTGSNYGYTF	TGTGCCAGTAGCTTACCCCGCACAGGGAGTAACTATGGCTACACCTTC
-	few	TRBV20-1	TRBJ2-5	CSAAVGELDNAETQYF	TGCAGTGCCGCCGTTGGGGAGCTTGATAATGCAGAGACCCAGTACTTC
TRBD1	once	TRBV6-5	TRBJ1-5	CASSQTGGGSRSNQPQHF	TGTGCCAGCAGTCAGACAGGGGGAGGGTCGAGGAGCAATCAGCCCCAGCATTTT
-	many	TRBV5-1	TRBJ1-5	CASSLGGRHSNQPQHF	TGCGCCAGCAGCTTGGGGGGCAGACATAGCAATCAGCCCCAGCATTTT
TRBD1	-	TRBV10-3	TRBJ2-2	CASSFWTGGSNTGELFF	TGTGCCAGCAGTTTCTGGACAGGGGGATCGAACACCGGGGAGCTGTTTTTT
-	-	TRBV20-1	TRBJ2-5	CSAVGPPNPQETQYF	TGCAGTGCTGTGGGACCGCCGAACCCCCAAGAGACCCAGTACTTC
-	many	TRBV20-1	TRBJ2-2	CSASRDDRNTGELFF	TGCAGTGCTTCCCGAGACGACAGAAACACCGGGGAGCTGTTTTTT
-	-	TRBV28	TRBJ1-6	CASLAPNNSPLHF	TGTGCCAGCCTAGCACCAAATAATTCACCCCTCCACTTT
-	-	TRBV19	TRBJ1-2	CASRDGQHGYTF	TGTGCCAGTAGGGACGGACAGCATGGCTACACCTTC
-	few	TRBV3-1	TRBJ1-4	CASSPPQEEKLFF	TGTGCCAGCAGCCCACCACAGGAAGAAAAACTGTTTTTT
-	-	TRBV5-6	TRBJ2-7	CASSIAGEQYF	TGTGCCAGCAGCATTGCCGGGGAGCAGTACTTC
-	many	TRBV30	TRBJ1-4	CAWRTVANEKLFF	TGTGCCTGGAGGACGGTCGCTAATGAAAAACTGTTTTTT
TRBD1	many	TRBV19	TRBJ1-5	CASSRRTGGNQPQHF	TGTGCCAGTAGTCGGCGAACAGGGGGCAATCAGCCCCAGCATTTT
-	many	TRBV7-6	TRBJ2-2	CASSLGAGENTGELFF	TGTGCCAGCAGCTTAGGGGCAGGGGAGAACACCGGGGAGCTGTTTTTT
-	many	TRBV19	TRBJ1-5	CASSLQQGRQPQHF	TGTGCCAGTAGTCTACAGCAGGGTCGACAGCCCCAGCATTTT
TRBD1	many	TRBV11-2	TRBJ2-5	CASSVLRGPETQYF	TGTGCCAGCAGCGTCCTCAGGGGGCCGGAGACCCAGTACTTC
-	few	TRBV6-5	TRBJ2-7	CASSLSPGGYEQYF	TGTGCCAGCAGTTTAAGCCCAGGGGGGTACGAGCAGTACTTC
-	-	TRBV28	TRBJ1-6	CASKGTPNSPLHF	TGTGCCAGCAAAGGGACTCCCAATTCACCCCTCCACTTT
TRBD1	many	TRBV15	TRBJ2-7	CATSRDRTGGYEQYF	TGTGCCACCAGCAGAGATCGGACAGGGGGCTACGAGCAGTACTTC
-	many	TRBV5-1	TRBJ1-2	CASSLEISQYGYTF	TGCGCCAGCAGCTTAGAAATTTCTCAATATGGCTACACCTTC
-	many	TRBV9	TRBJ1-4	CASSAQELPGHLNEKLFF	TGTGCCAGCAGCGCCCAAGAATTACCGGGACACTTGAATGAAAAACTGTTTTTT
-	many	TRBV12-3/TRBV12-4	TRBJ2-7	CASGDGEQYF	TGTGCCAGCGGGGATGGCGAGCAGTACTTC
TRBD1	once	TRBV10-3	TRBJ1-2	CASSRPGTGGNYGYTF	TGTGCCAGCAGTCGTCCCGGGACAGGGGGCAACTATGGCTACACCTTC
-	many	TRBV29-1	TRBJ1-4	CSVGDGRKHNEKLFF	TGCAGCGTTGGGGACGGACGGAAACACAATGAAAAACTGTTTTTT
-	many	TRBV5-6	TRBJ2-5	CASSSPSGVEETQYF	TGTGCCAGCAGCTCACCCTCCGGGGTGGAGGAGACCCAGTACTTC
-	-	TRBV2	TRBJ1-2	CASKRQFKDGYTF	TGTGCCAGCAAACGGCAGTTTAAAGATGGCTACACCTTC
-	-	TRBV5-1	TRBJ2-6	CASSLPHRSRAGANVLTF	TGCGCCAGCAGCTTGCCCCACAGGTCTAGGGCTGGGGCCAACGTCCTGACTTTC
-	many	TRBV4-3	TRBJ2-7	CASSPVGSYEQYF	TGCGCCAGCAGCCCCGTCGGGTCCTACGAGCAGTACTTC
TRBD1	-	TRBV11-2	TRBJ1-1	CASSSKTRDRVTEAFF	TGTGCCAGCAGCTCTAAGACCCGGGACAGGGTCACTGAAGCTTTCTTT
TRBD1	-	TRBV19	TRBJ2-7	CASRTGQGHEQYF	TGTGCCAGTAGAACGGGACAGGGGCACGAGCAGTACTTC
-	-	TRBV7-9	TRBJ2-5	CAWSVLWGEETQYF	TGTGCCTGGAGTGTACTCTGGGGGGAAGAGACCCAGTACTTC
-	few	TRBV2	TRBJ1-1	CASSNRGLNTEAFF	TGTGCCAGCAGTAATCGGGGGCTGAACACTGAAGCTTTCTTT
TRBD1	-	TRBV9	TRBJ2-2	CASSRQGDNTGELFF	TGTGCCAGCAGCCGACAGGGGGATAACACCGGGGAGCTGTTTTTT
-	many	TRBV10-3	TRBJ2-2	CAISELTGELFF	TGTGCCATCAGCGAACTCACCGGGGAGCTGTTTTTT
TRBD1	many	TRBV10-3	TRBJ1-1	CASRLQGRNTEAFF	TGTGCCAGCAGGCTACAGGGGCGGAACACTGAAGCTTTCTTT
-	once	TRBV10-2	TRBJ2-7	CASQTGTNDLYEQYF	TGTGCCAGCCAAACCGGGACCAACGACCTCTACGAGCAGTACTTC
TRBD1	many	TRBV6-2/TRBV6-3	TRBJ1-5	CASSPTGRRQPQHF	TGTGCCAGCAGCCCGACAGGGAGGCGTCAGCCCCAGCATTTT
-	-	TRBV13	TRBJ1-1	CAVGGSVNTEAFF	TGTGCCGTAGGGGGTTCGGTCAACACTGAAGCTTTCTTT
-	-	TRBV7-9	TRBJ1-2	CASSTTVHAHGYTF	TGTGCCAGCAGTACTACAGTGCACGCTCATGGCTACACCTTC
-	-	TRBV9	TRBJ1-1	CASSPWDTMNTEAFF	TGTGCCAGCTCACCTTGGGACACAATGAACACTGAAGCTTTCTTT
TRBD2	few	TRBV20-1	TRBJ2-2	CSARGGAGGSGELFF	TGCAGTGCAAGAGGAGGGGCGGGAGGTTCCGGGGAGCTGTTTTTT